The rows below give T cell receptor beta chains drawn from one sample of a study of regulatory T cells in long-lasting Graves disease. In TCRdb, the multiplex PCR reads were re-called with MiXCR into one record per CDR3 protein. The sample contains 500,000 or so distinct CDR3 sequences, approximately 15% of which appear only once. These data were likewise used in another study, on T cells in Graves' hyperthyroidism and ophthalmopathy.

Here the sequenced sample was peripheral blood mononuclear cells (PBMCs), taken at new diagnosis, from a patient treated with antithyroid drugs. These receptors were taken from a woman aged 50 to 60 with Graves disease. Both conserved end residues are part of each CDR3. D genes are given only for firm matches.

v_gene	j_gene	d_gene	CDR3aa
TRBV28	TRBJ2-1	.	CASTPAISYNEQFF
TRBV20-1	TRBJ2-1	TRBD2	CSASSGRAEFYNEQFF
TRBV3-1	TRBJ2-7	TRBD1	CASSPSTGGPYEQYF
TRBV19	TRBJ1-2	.	CASSPADNTLNYGYTF
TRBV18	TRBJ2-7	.	CASSPGGRGRYEQYF
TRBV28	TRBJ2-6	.	CASSYFSGANVLTF
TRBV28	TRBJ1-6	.	CASQGLGSPLHF
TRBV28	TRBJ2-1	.	CASSFFYSWVPGSKSSYNEQFF
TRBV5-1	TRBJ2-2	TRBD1	CASSLDGTGNTGELFF
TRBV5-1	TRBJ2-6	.	CASSPGHVSGANVLTF
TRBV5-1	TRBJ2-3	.	CASSLVARADTQYF
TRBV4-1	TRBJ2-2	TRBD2	CASSQAGGFRLAGVNTGELFF
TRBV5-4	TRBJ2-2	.	CASRAGVNTGELFF
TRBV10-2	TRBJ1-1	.	CASSDLPWQMNTEAFF
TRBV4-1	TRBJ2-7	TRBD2	CASSQISRGIAGSTTYEQYF
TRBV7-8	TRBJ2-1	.	CASSLSRPSSYNEQFF
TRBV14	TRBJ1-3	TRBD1	CASSPQGHSGNTIYF
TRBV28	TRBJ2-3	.	CASSFLGDNTDTQYF
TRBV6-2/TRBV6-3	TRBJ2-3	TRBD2	CASSWRGGTDTQYF
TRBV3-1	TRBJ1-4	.	CASSPYRDPREEKLFF